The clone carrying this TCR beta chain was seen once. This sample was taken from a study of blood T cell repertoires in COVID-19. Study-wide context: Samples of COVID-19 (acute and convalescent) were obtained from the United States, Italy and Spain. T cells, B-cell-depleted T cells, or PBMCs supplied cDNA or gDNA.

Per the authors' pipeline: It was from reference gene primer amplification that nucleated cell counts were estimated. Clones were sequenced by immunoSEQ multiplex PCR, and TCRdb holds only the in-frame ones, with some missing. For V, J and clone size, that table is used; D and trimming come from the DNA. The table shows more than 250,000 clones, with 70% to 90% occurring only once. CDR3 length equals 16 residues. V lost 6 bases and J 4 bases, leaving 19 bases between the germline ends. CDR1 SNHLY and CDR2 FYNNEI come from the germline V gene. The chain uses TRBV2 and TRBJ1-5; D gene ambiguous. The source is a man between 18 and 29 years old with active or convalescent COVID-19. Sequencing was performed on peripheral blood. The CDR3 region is CASREGLGRQNQPQHF. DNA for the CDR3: TGTGCCAGCAGGGAGGGCCTTGGCAGGCAAAATCAGCCCCAGCATTTT.